This T cell receptor (beta chain) was recorded in a study of blood T cell repertoires in COVID-19 (dated by TCRdb to 2020 to 2021). For the wider study: Collaborator samples came from the United States, Italy and Spain and covered acute and convalescent phases of COVID-19. Where HLA class I and class II types were available, the types were taken from metadata supplied by the sample provider, not from assay-based typing. The repertoires were released in a freely available public database meant as a resource for research on the immune response to SARS-CoV-2. Deeply sampled blood TCRbeta repertoires from subjects exposed to, actively infected with, or recovered from COVID-19 were included in the dataset. Nearly every sample came with metadata listing a de-identified subject ID, COVID-19 status, age in years and sex. The material from the prospective study consisted of cDNA or gDNA derived from T cells, B-cell-depleted T cells, or PBMCs. The samples were drawn from the first 160 participants of the ongoing ImmuneRACE study and from 1,200 or so subjects provided by 6 global collaborators. The full study reports these points: How much clinical and demographic metadata was included differed by source and by participant, and the metadata was provided uncurated.

This clone was seen more than once but under ten times. There is no known antigen for this receptor. Base-call qualities are not available, and no considerably larger clone is one nucleotide away. Collaborating institutions collected whole blood in K2EDTA tubes following their own protocols. For TCRbeta analysis, collaborators shipped samples as frozen whole blood, isolated PBMCs, or DNA extracted from either of those sample types. Trimming removed 4 bases from V and 6 bases from J; the gene matches leave 5 bases unexplained. The germline V gene (reference sequence) provides CDR1 LNHDA and CDR2 SQIVND. Inclusive of the bounding cysteine and phenylalanine, the CDR3 is 14 residues long. CDR3 DNA only is kept here, 42 bases in frame from base 1. TCRbeta CDR3 regions were amplified from genomic DNA by means of the immunoSEQ Assay, a bias-controlled multiplex PCR. As for the original processing: Within the assay, amplification of reference gene primers was used to estimate how many nucleated cells each sample contained. To quantify the absolute abundance of each unique TCRbeta CDR3 rearrangement, sequence reads were collapsed and filtered. Productive Simpson clonality was computed per sample as the square root of Simpson's diversity index over productive rearrangements. TCRdb carries this immuneACCESS record with in-frame sequences only. Its versions omit some clonotypes, under half of them owing to an unresolved V gene in the studies checked, with the rest unexplained. V, J and clone size were drawn from that table, and D and trimming were deduced from the DNA. The sample table records 20,000 to 25,000 clones; about 87% of these occur just once. The biggest ten clones account for 6.3% of the sample.

Sequencing used peripheral blood. This receptor was taken from a woman aged 80 or over with active COVID-19. Recombination linked TRBV19 to TRBJ2-2; TRBD1 matches 7 bases in the middle. The CDR3 is CASSTQQGSGELFF. The nucleotide sequence is TGTGCCAGTAGTACACAACAGGGGTCCGGGGAGCTGTTTTTT.